These 3 T cell receptor beta chains share one sample of origin, sequenced in a study of CD8+ T cells in alopecia areata. Described treatment: oral pan-JAK inhibitor, 5-10 mg twice daily. The sequencing template was cDNA reverse transcribed from extracted RNA. Libraries were prepared by immunoSEQ multiplex PCR; TCRdb keeps only in-frame clonotypes and omits some of them. The table shows 200,000 or so clones, with nearly 60% occurring only once. Material: CD4+ T cells sorted from blood, obtained at week 24, from a patient treated with tofacitinib. The receptors here all came from a human donor with alopecia areata.

The V gene is TRBV4-1, the J gene TRBJ2-1; TRBD2 agrees at 7 bases. CDR3 length equals 18 residues. V lost 1 base, J lost 15 bases, and 24 bases stayed unmatched. Germline lookup yields CDR1 MGHRA and CDR2 YSYEKL. The CDR3 nucleotides read TGCGCCAGCAGCCAAGTCTACACGGGGGGAGCGGCTGCCAGTTCCTGGTTCTTC. Encoded protein: CASSQVYTGGAAASSWFF.

The chain is built from TRBV7-3 and TRBJ2-3; D possibly matches TRBD1 or TRBD2 (5 bases each). V shed 2 bases and J shed 5 bases, with 11 bases lying between them. The CDR3 extends over 14 amino acids. In germline, CDR1 is SGHTA, CDR2 FQGTGA. CDR3 nucleotide sequence: TGTGCCAGCAGCTTAGGGGCAGGGAGAGATACGCAGTATTTT. Protein product: CASSLGAGRDTQYF.

This clone was observed a few times. The chain is built from TRBV10-3 and TRBJ1-6; D gene ambiguous. The germline V and J ends were trimmed by 6 bases and 10 bases, with 16 bases remaining between them. CDR1 and CDR2 from the germline V gene are ENHRY and SYGVKD. CDR3 size: 14 residues. The CDR3 coding sequence is TGTGCCATCAGGAGGTCGACCCAGGACTCACCCCTCCACTTT. Translated, it gives CAIRRSTQDSPLHF.